This T cell receptor (beta chain) is from a study of blood T cell repertoires in COVID-19. Study-wide context: Samples taken during acute and convalescent COVID-19 were collected in the United States, Italy and Spain. In each case, the material was cDNA or gDNA derived from T cells, B-cell-depleted T cells, or PBMCs.

Enrolled during active infection, Seattle patients were then followed longitudinally. Trimming cost V 4 bases and J 7 bases, with 14 bases left between them. The CDR3 length is 15 residues. The germline V gene has CDR1 MDHEN and CDR2 SYDVKM. In the original analysis: Amplified reference gene primers provided the basis for estimating nucleated cell counts. Here immunoSEQ multiplex PCR was the method, and the copy in TCRdb shows in-frame clones only, minus some. The V and J calls and clone size were taken over from that table, and D and trimming were inferred from the DNA. The sample has tens of thousands of clones; over 60% are singletons.

The chain recombines TRBV28 with TRBJ1-6; D is ambiguous. The receptor was derived from a man under 40 with COVID-19, enrolled during active disease. Sequencing was done on a sample of peripheral blood. The chain's CDR3 is CASSSREGWNSPLHF. The CDR3 DNA reads as TGTGCCAGCAGTTCCCGGGAAGGGTGGAATTCACCCCTCCACTTT.